This T cell receptor (beta chain) was sequenced for a study of T cell repertoires in cytomegalovirus infection. At the level of the study: The authors used CMV epitopes that were HLA-C-restricted (recently identified) and HLA-B-restricted (well studied). Broader study findings: There were HLA-C-restricted CMV-specific TCR beta clonotypes dominating the ex vivo response.

This CDR3 contains 15 residues. In germline, CDR1 is SGHAT, CDR2 FQNNGV. Between the trimmed V and J ends, which lost 10 bases and 4 bases, there was a span of 21 bases. TCRdb redid the calling of the reads with MiXCR, one entry per CDR3 protein. The sample has approximately 81,000 distinct CDR3 sequences, roughly a quarter seen once. This clonotype has just a few counts. Antigen: not known. The source of this sequence is a human donor in good health (CMV status not recorded). Some clones in this sample may be carry-over from other donors' samples. The chain recombines TRBV11-2 with TRBJ2-3, with a possible D match to TRBD1 (5 bases). The sample in question was CD8+ T cells from cultured PBMCs, obtained from culture after CMV antigen stimulation. CDR3 protein: CATLRGSGEADTQYF. The CDR3 DNA follows: TGTGCCACACTTAGGGGCAGTGGAGAGGCAGATACGCAGTATTTT.